Below, 9 T cell receptor beta chains from the same sample are listed, as sequenced in a study of CD8 T cells in ankylosing spondylitis. General observations from the study: Within ankylosing spondylitis blood, a TCR beta motif made up of several highly homologous variants appeared to be characteristic.

TCRdb re-analysed the 5' RACE reads in MiXCR, keeping a single row per CDR3 protein. Seen here are 200,000 to 250,000 distinct CDR3 sequences, around 18% observed once, and the top ten hold roughly 46%. Their specific antigens are unknown. Sequencing input: blood, either unsorted or a sorted T cell fraction (not recorded which). Every receptor here comes from a male donor with ankylosing spondylitis.

The V call is TRBV29-1, the J call TRBJ2-3; D gene uncertain. This CDR3 contains 13 residues. Germline V gene lookup returns CDR1 SQVTM and CDR2 ANQGSEA. V was shortened by 4 bases and J by 3 bases, with 11 bases between the two germline ends. In DNA form, the CDR3 reads TGCAGCGTTGGAGGCGGTGAGACAGATACGCAGTATTTT. Translating it yields CSVGGGETDTQYF.

This clonotype was seen repeatedly, ten times or more. The CDR3 loop reads CASSQVFLGNVEQYF. Written as DNA, the CDR3 is TGCGCCAGCAGCCAAGTCTTTCTAGGTAATGTCGAGCAGTACTTC. The rearrangement uses TRBV4-3 and TRBJ2-7; no clear D. The CDR3 spans 15 residues. Germline V CDR1 and CDR2: LGHNA, YSLEER. Trimming removed 1 base from V and 6 bases from J, with 16 bases in between.

CDR3 DNA: TGTGCCAGCAGTTACGGACCATATAGCAATCAGCCCCAGCATTTT. Amino acids: CASSYGPYSNQPQHF. This chain connects TRBV6-2 or TRBV6-3 to TRBJ1-5; no reliable D call. Germline V gene data show CDR1 as MNHEY and CDR2 as SVGEGT. The V and J ends lost 2 bases and 0 bases respectively, with 8 bases between them. The CDR3 runs 15 residues.

The genes are TRBV11-2 and TRBJ2-7, with 10 nucleotides matching TRBD1. Trimming took 5 bases from V and 2 from J; bases not matched to a gene: 21. CDR3 length equals 20 residues. Germline V lookup: CDR1 SGHAT, CDR2 FQNNGV. The CDR3: CASSNPLGQGQKKTPYEQYF. CDR3 nucleotides: TGTGCCAGCAGCAATCCCTTGGGACAGGGGCAAAAAAAAACCCCCTACGAGCAGTACTTC. The full variable domain, rest sourced from reference TRBV11-2 and TRBJ2-7, is EAGVAQSPRYKIIEKRQSVAFWCNPISGHATLYWYQQILGQGPKLLIQFQNNGVVDDSQLPKDRFSAERLKGVDSTLKIQPAKLEDSAVYLCASSNPLGQGQKKTPYEQYFGPGTRLTVT.

The chain joins TRBV25-1 to TRBJ1-1, with a weak D call TRBD1 (5 bases). V was trimmed by 0 bases and J by 0 bases, leaving 20 bases between them. The CDR3 contains 19 residues. Germline CDR1 is MGHDK and CDR2 is SYGVNS. The CDR3, as DNA: TGTGCCAGCAGTGAATATTTGGAGAGGGGCTATCAGATGAACACTGAAGCTTTCTTT. This translates into CASSEYLERGYQMNTEAFF.

The chain combines TRBV20-1 with TRBJ2-1, with TRBD2 identical over 8 bases. CDR1 and CDR2 from the germline V gene are DFQATT and SNEGSKA (reference sequence). The CDR3 covers 16 residues. Trimming removed 5 bases from V and 9 bases from J; junction bases left unmatched: 18. The CDR3 DNA sequence: TGCAGTGCTCCCTCGCCCGCCTTGCGGGGGGCCGCTGAGCAGTTCTTC. This gives the protein CSAPSPALRGAAEQFF.

In its sample, this clonotype was seen a few times. The chain has TRBV9 and TRBJ1-2, with 8 bases matching TRBD1. The CDR3 totals 14 residues. Germline-derived CDR1 and CDR2 are SGDLS and YYNGEE. The V and J ends lost 3 bases and 6 bases, in that order; junction bases with no gene match: 7. CDR3 amino acids: CASSAQGAGDGYTF. CDR3 sequence (DNA): TGTGCCAGCAGCGCTCAGGGGGCCGGGGATGGCTACACCTTC.

J is TRBJ2-7 and V is TRBV15; no firm D call. Deletions cut 5 bases from V and 4 bases from J, with 15 bases between. Germline V lookup: CDR1 LNHNV, CDR2 YYDKDF (reference sequence). The CDR3 spans 14 residues. CDR3 DNA sequence: TGTGCCACCAGCCCGACTGACCGAAAATACGAGCAGTACTTC. It translates to CATSPTDRKYEQYF.

This chain uses TRBV18 with TRBJ2-7; the D gene could be TRBD1 or TRBD2 (5 bases each). The CDR3 covers 14 residues. V was cut by 3 bases and J by 0 bases, with 9 bases left in between. Germline-derived CDR1 and CDR2 are KGHSH and LQKENI. Here the CDR3 DNA reads TGTGCCAGCTCACCGGGACGGGGCTCCTACGAGCAGTACTTC. It yields the protein CASSPGRGSYEQYF.